These T cell receptor beta chains were read from a single sample in a study of T cells after posttransplantation cyclophosphamide. Produced via immunoSEQ multiplex PCR; TCRdb's table is partial and in-frame only. The data show fewer than 40,000 clones, with none appearing a single time. Sequenced material: PBMCs. These receptors came from a woman younger than 45 in good health and a related stem cell transplant donor. Both conserved end residues are part of each CDR3. Size is stated for part of the rows, as once, few or many counts, or as a class when the clone is expanded.

j_call v_call clone_size cdr3_aa
TRBJ2-7 TRBV9 - CASSPRTGGSYEQYF
TRBJ1-1 TRBV19 many CASSGTGDLEAFF
TRBJ1-3 TRBV28 many CASSFVSFYSGNTIYF
TRBJ2-2 TRBV5-4 many CASSLTGRGTRTGELFF
TRBJ1-6 TRBV6-1 - CASSRASSYNSPLHF
TRBJ2-5 TRBV19 many CASSVVGGPQETQYF
TRBJ1-1 TRBV12-3/TRBV12-4 many CASSRDRGYMMNTEAFF
TRBJ2-3 TRBV6-1 many CASRTGTGGTDTQYF
TRBJ1-3 TRBV12-3/TRBV12-4 - CASSRTGSRNTIYF
TRBJ2-7 TRBV19 many CASSTGRRGPYEQYF
TRBJ2-2 TRBV2 many CASSPGYRELFF
TRBJ2-7 TRBV11-2 many CASSLGRGEQYF
TRBJ2-7 TRBV28 many CASSFWDFLTYEQYF
TRBJ2-1 TRBV5-4 many CASSLAGGARNNEQFF